This T cell receptor beta chain is drawn from a study of T cells expressing NK-cell markers. Study information: The study sequenced eight donors, seven HCMV-seropositive and one seronegative.

A remark on this clonotype: As yet, its antigen is unknown.

The CDR3 is made up of 15 amino acids. The germline V gene has CDR1 SGHTA and CDR2 FQGNSA. General study findings and limits: No clear determination of HCMV specificity was made for expanded NKG2C+ T cell clones.

TCRdb reprocessed the 5' RACE reads, keeping one entry per CDR3 protein, no DNA. The sample has about 15,000 distinct CDR3 sequences. The chain has TRBV7-2 and TRBJ2-1; TCRdb proposes TRBD2, but this gene call is untestable without DNA. The TCR originated in a man aged 18-69 years in good health. The sample was blood T cells: a sorted CD56 or NKG2C T cell subset, CD4+ or CD8+ T cells, or bulk PBMC T cells (not recorded which). The CDR3: CASSFLSGRAYEQFF.